The rows below give T cell receptor beta chains drawn from one sample of a study of cytomegalovirus exposure and HLA in healthy donors. Using immunoSEQ multiplex PCR, the repertoire was profiled, and TCRdb retains in-frame clones only, with some absent. Of some 120,000 clones in the sample, roughly 93% were seen once. The sequenced material came from PBMCs. Receptor source: a woman between 18 and 30 years old in good health and CMV-seronegative. Each CDR3 is given with its conserved first and last residue. The D gene is left open where the match is weak. The size of a clone is reported for some rows only, either as once, few or many, or as a class for expanded clones.

TRBD2	TRBV9	TRBJ2-1	.	CASSVTSGGYNEQFF	TGTGCCAGCAGCGTGACTAGCGGGGGTTACAATGAGCAGTTCTTC
TRBD1	TRBV4-1	TRBJ1-1	.	CASARDRVETEAFF	TGCGCCAGCGCCCGGGACAGGGTAGAGACTGAAGCTTTCTTT
TRBD1	TRBV11-2	TRBJ2-3	.	CASSSQGAAKDTQYF	TGTGCCAGCAGCTCGCAGGGGGCCGCGAAAGATACGCAGTATTTT
TRBD1	TRBV6-5	TRBJ2-7	.	CASSRDREITYEQYF	TGTGCCAGCAGCCGCGACAGGGAGATAACCTACGAGCAGTACTTC
TRBD1	TRBV6-1	TRBJ2-7	.	CASTMDRESGEQYF	TGTGCCAGCACTATGGACAGGGAATCGGGAGAGCAGTACTTC
.	TRBV30	TRBJ1-1	.	CAWRSYKNTEAFF	TGTGCCTGGAGATCTTATAAGAACACTGAAGCTTTCTTT
.	TRBV2	TRBJ1-3	.	CASHQGPGNTIYF	TGTGCCAGCCACCAGGGCCCTGGAAACACCATATATTTT
.	TRBV11-2	TRBJ1-6	.	CASSLSNSPLHF	TGTGCCAGCAGCTTAAGCAATTCACCCCTCCACTTT
.	TRBV7-2	TRBJ2-5	once	CASSFPTGYQTQYF	TGTGCCAGCAGCTTCCCCACAGGGTACCAGACCCAGTACTTC
TRBD1	TRBV6-1	TRBJ2-2	.	CASKGQLNTGELFF	TGTGCCAGCAAGGGACAGCTAAACACCGGGGAGCTGTTTTTT
TRBD2	TRBV30	TRBJ2-1	.	CAWSVLGYEAGAEYEQFF	TGTGCCTGGAGTGTACTGGGGTATGAAGCGGGAGCCGAGTATGAGCAGTTCTTC
.	TRBV6-1	TRBJ2-7	.	CASRPPGAIWEQYF	TGTGCCAGCAGACCCCCAGGGGCGATTTGGGAGCAGTACTTC
TRBD1	TRBV6-1	TRBJ2-7	.	CASSEVGQGNYEQYF	TGTGCCAGCAGTGAAGTAGGACAGGGGAACTACGAGCAGTACTTC
.	TRBV7-9	TRBJ1-4	.	CASSSGQGNEKLFF	TGTGCCAGCAGCTCCGGACAAGGAAATGAAAAACTGTTTTTT
.	TRBV6-1	TRBJ2-1	.	CASSEIGDNNEQFF	TGTGCCAGCAGTGAAATCGGGGACAACAATGAGCAGTTCTTC
TRBD2	TRBV7-3	TRBJ2-2	.	CASSPRGLPNTGELFF	TGTGCCAGCAGCCCTAGGGGACTACCGAACACCGGGGAGCTGTTTTTT
TRBD2	TRBV9	TRBJ2-2	.	CASSVLAGGPSNTGELFF	TGTGCCAGCAGCGTACTAGCGGGAGGGCCGTCGAACACCGGGGAGCTGTTTTTT
.	TRBV7-2	TRBJ2-1	.	CASSARTTEQFF	TGTGCCAGCAGCGCCCGGACTACTGAGCAGTTCTTC
.	TRBV10-3	TRBJ2-3	.	CAISESGARNTQYF	TGTGCCATCAGTGAGTCGGGAGCAAGAAATACGCAGTATTTT
.	TRBV9	TRBJ1-2	.	CASSVGLGGYTF	TGTGCCAGCAGCGTAGGACTCGGGGGCTACACCTTC
TRBD1	TRBV5-1	TRBJ2-6	.	CASSPDWGQGYLSGANVLTF	TGCGCCAGCAGCCCCGATTGGGGACAGGGTTACCTCTCTGGGGCCAACGTCCTGACTTTC
TRBD1	TRBV28	TRBJ2-7	.	CASRDRSSYEQYF	TGTGCCAGCCGGGACAGGAGCTCCTACGAGCAGTACTTC
.	TRBV5-6	TRBJ2-3	.	CASSSGPEGRWDTQYF	TGTGCCAGCAGCTCTGGCCCGGAGGGCCGTTGGGATACGCAGTATTTT
.	TRBV6-1	TRBJ1-2	once	CASSEELWGAGYTF	TGTGCCAGCAGTGAAGAGTTATGGGGAGCCGGCTACACCTTC
TRBD1	TRBV27	TRBJ1-1	.	CASSWNYRGLNTEAFF	TGTGCCAGCAGTTGGAATTACAGGGGGCTGAACACTGAAGCTTTCTTT
.	TRBV30	TRBJ1-1	.	CAWRPQTTMNTEAFF	TGTGCCTGGAGACCCCAGACAACCATGAACACTGAAGCTTTCTTT
TRBD1	TRBV29-1	TRBJ2-7	.	CSVDRTGDYEQYF	TGCAGCGTTGACAGGACAGGGGACTACGAGCAGTACTTC
.	TRBV20-1	TRBJ1-2	few	CSATDSYGYTF	TGCAGTGCTACAGACAGCTATGGCTACACCTTC
TRBD2	TRBV2	TRBJ2-2	.	CASSPSRGGPGELFF	TGTGCCAGCAGCCCTTCCCGGGGGGGCCCCGGGGAGCTGTTTTTT
TRBD1	TRBV5-1	TRBJ2-3	.	CASRIGTATSTDTQYF	TGCGCCAGCAGGATTGGGACAGCGACGAGCACAGATACGCAGTATTTT
.	TRBV5-4	TRBJ1-4	.	CASSWGGNNEKLFF	TGTGCCAGCAGCTGGGGGGGGAATAATGAAAAACTGTTTTTT
.	TRBV6-5	TRBJ1-6	.	CASSRTEQNSPLHF	TGTGCCAGCAGTCGGACAGAACAAAATTCACCCCTCCACTTT
.	TRBV27	TRBJ2-3	.	CASSRGLGTDTQYF	TGTGCCAGCAGTAGGGGTCTGGGCACAGATACGCAGTATTTT
.	TRBV20-1	TRBJ2-7	.	CSVGGDYEQYF	TGCAGTGTAGGAGGGGATTACGAGCAGTACTTC
.	TRBV2	TRBJ2-2	once	CASRIQGNTGELFF	TGTGCCAGCCGGATCCAGGGGAACACCGGGGAGCTGTTTTTT
.	TRBV4-1	TRBJ1-1	once	CASSHPAGTTRTEAFF	TGCGCCAGCAGCCATCCGGCCGGGACAACAAGGACTGAAGCTTTCTTT
.	TRBV7-9	TRBJ2-1	.	CASSVYEQFF	TGTGCCAGCAGCGTCTATGAGCAGTTCTTC
.	TRBV28	TRBJ2-1	once	CASSRFEGLLAAASNEQFF	TGTGCCAGCAGCCGTTTCGAGGGATTACTAGCAGCGGCCTCCAATGAGCAGTTCTTC
.	TRBV13	TRBJ1-1	.	CASSSASVLNTEAFF	TGTGCCAGCAGCTCCGCAAGCGTTCTGAACACTGAAGCTTTCTTT
.	TRBV19	TRBJ2-7	.	CASSSQSNDYEQYF	TGTGCCAGTAGTTCTCAAAGCAACGACTACGAGCAGTACTTC
.	TRBV10-3	TRBJ1-1	.	CAISESITANTEAFF	TGTGCCATCAGTGAGTCCATTACAGCGAACACTGAAGCTTTCTTT
TRBD1	TRBV6-5	TRBJ1-1	.	CASIGPGQVLEAFF	TGTGCCAGTATAGGACCGGGACAGGTTCTTGAAGCTTTCTTT
.	TRBV28	TRBJ1-1	.	CASKTGEKRAFF	TGTGCCAGCAAAACGGGGGAAAAGAGGGCTTTCTTT
.	TRBV19	TRBJ2-7	.	CASSRSQGVHEQYF	TGTGCCAGTAGTCGGTCGCAAGGAGTACACGAGCAGTACTTC
.	TRBV2	TRBJ1-4	.	CASGDGMNTNEKLFF	TGTGCTAGCGGAGACGGTATGAATACTAATGAAAAACTGTTTTTT
.	TRBV6-5	TRBJ2-7	.	CASSFKRNYEQYF	TGTGCCAGCAGTTTCAAGCGGAACTACGAGCAGTACTTC
TRBD2	TRBV7-2	TRBJ2-5	few	CASSWGGLETQYF	TGTGCCAGCAGCTGGGGGGGTTTAGAGACCCAGTACTTC
TRBD1	TRBV5-1	TRBJ1-5	.	CASSPGTDGNQPQHF	TGCGCCAGCAGCCCCGGGACAGACGGCAATCAGCCCCAGCATTTT